Listed below are T cell receptor beta chains from one sample, sequenced in a study of blood T cell dynamics during melanoma immunotherapy. The protocol was immunoSEQ multiplex PCR, while the TCRdb copy is restricted to in-frame clones and leaves out a portion. The repertoire holds 15,000 to 20,000 clones, with about 94% as singletons. The sample here was effector memory CD8+ T cells from blood, taken from a patient treated with checkpoint blockade. The source of these receptors is a human donor with melanoma. The CDR3 runs from the conserved cysteine through the conserved F or W. D genes are given only for firm matches. Expanded clones get a size class; other rows say once, few or many, or leave the size out.

length: 15; V: TRBV2; D: TRBD2; size: -; J: TRBJ2-7; DNA: TGTGCCAGCAGTGAAGGCCTAGCGGGAGAAGGCGAGCAGTACTTC; CDR3: CASSEGLAGEGEQYF
length: 13; V: TRBV15; D: -; size: -; J: TRBJ2-3; DNA: TGTGCCACCAGGTCGGCAATACCAGATACGCAGTATTTT; CDR3: CATRSAIPDTQYF
length: 14; V: TRBV28; D: TRBD2; size: -; J: TRBJ2-1; DNA: TGTGCCAGTACCGGGACTAGCGTTTTGAATGAGCAGTTCTTC; CDR3: CASTGTSVLNEQFF
length: 15; V: TRBV13; D: TRBD2; size: -; J: TRBJ2-1; DNA: TGTGCCAGCAGCCCGGGACTAGCGGGACGGAATGAGCAGTTCTTC; CDR3: CASSPGLAGRNEQFF
length: 13; V: TRBV5-8; D: -; size: -; J: TRBJ1-1; DNA: TGTGCCAGCAGCTTGAGAGGGAACACTGAAGCTTTCTTT; CDR3: CASSLRGNTEAFF
length: 17; V: TRBV6-4; D: -; size: -; J: TRBJ1-5; DNA: TGTGCCAGCAGTGACTCGAAGTGGGACCTTAGCAATCAGCCCCAGCATTTT; CDR3: CASSDSKWDLSNQPQHF
length: 17; V: TRBV7-2; D: TRBD1; size: -; J: TRBJ1-5; DNA: TGTGCCAGCAGCTCCTTTGGTATGGGGACAGGGGATCAGCCCCAGCATTTT; CDR3: CASSSFGMGTGDQPQHF
length: 14; V: TRBV9; D: TRBD1; size: -; J: TRBJ2-7; DNA: TGTGCCAGCAGCGTGGGACAGGGGGCCTACGAGCAGTACTTC; CDR3: CASSVGQGAYEQYF
length: 14; V: TRBV27; D: -; size: -; J: TRBJ2-7; DNA: TGTGCCAGCAGTCCCGTGAGGGCTGACTACGAGCAGTACTTC; CDR3: CASSPVRADYEQYF
length: 12; V: TRBV7-9; D: -; size: -; J: TRBJ2-7; DNA: TGTGCCAGCAGCTCTGAATCCTACGAGCAGTACTTC; CDR3: CASSSESYEQYF
length: 13; V: TRBV15; D: -; size: -; J: TRBJ1-1; DNA: TGTGCCACCAGCAGAGATGGGAACACTGAAGCTTTCTTT; CDR3: CATSRDGNTEAFF
length: 17; V: TRBV28; D: -; size: -; J: TRBJ2-1; DNA: TGTGCCAGCAGTTGGACGGGAAGGGAGGTCTCCTACAATGAGCAGTTCTTC; CDR3: CASSWTGREVSYNEQFF
length: 18; V: TRBV4-2; D: TRBD2; size: once; J: TRBJ2-7; DNA: TGTGCCAGCAGCTTGGGGACTAGCGGGAGGTCTAGGGTCCACGAGCAGTACTTC; CDR3: CASSLGTSGRSRVHEQYF
length: 14; V: TRBV11-1; D: -; size: -; J: TRBJ2-1; DNA: TGTGCCAGCAGCCTAACCTCGACGGTACTAGCTGAGTTCTTC; CDR3: CASSLTSTVLAEFF
length: 14; V: TRBV7-9; D: -; size: few; J: TRBJ2-1; DNA: TGTGCCAGCAGCTTAATTTCCGGTTGGAATGAGCAGTTCTTC; CDR3: CASSLISGWNEQFF
length: 16; V: TRBV27; D: TRBD1; size: -; J: TRBJ2-5; DNA: TGTGCCAGCAGTTTATTCGCAGGGGGTAGGAAAGAGACCCAGTACTTC; CDR3: CASSLFAGGRKETQYF
length: 12; V: TRBV5-4; D: -; size: -; J: TRBJ1-1; DNA: TGTGCCAGCAGTGGGGGATTGGCTGAAGCTTTCTTT; CDR3: CASSGGLAEAFF
length: 14; V: TRBV5-8; D: -; size: -; J: TRBJ2-1; DNA: TGTGCCAGCAGCTTGAAGATGCTCTACAATGAGCAGTTCTTC; CDR3: CASSLKMLYNEQFF
length: 13; V: TRBV19; D: -; size: -; J: TRBJ2-7; DNA: TGTGCCAGTGCGGGACAGCAAGACTACGAGCAGTACTTC; CDR3: CASAGQQDYEQYF
length: 15; V: TRBV6-5; D: -; size: once; J: TRBJ2-1; DNA: TGTGCCAGCAGACCCCGACAGGGAGGCCGGAATGAGCAGTTCTTC; CDR3: CASRPRQGGRNEQFF
length: 13; V: TRBV27; D: TRBD1; size: -; J: TRBJ2-7; DNA: TGTGCCAGCAGTCCTGGACAGGGGAGGAGGCAGTACTTC; CDR3: CASSPGQGRRQYF
length: 14; V: TRBV6-9; D: -; size: -; J: TRBJ1-1; DNA: TGTGCCAGCAGTTACCAGGACCCAGACACTGAAGCTTTCTTT; CDR3: CASSYQDPDTEAFF
length: 17; V: TRBV7-9; D: TRBD2; size: -; J: TRBJ2-3; DNA: TGTGCCAGCAGCTCCATGGGACTAGCGGGACCCACAGATACGCAGTATTTT; CDR3: CASSSMGLAGPTDTQYF
length: 14; V: TRBV2; D: -; size: -; J: TRBJ1-2; DNA: TGTGCCAGCAGTGCGGGACTCCAGGCCTATGGCTACACCTTC; CDR3: CASSAGLQAYGYTF
length: 13; V: TRBV2; D: -; size: -; J: TRBJ2-7; DNA: TGTGCCAGCAGGGCTCAGGGAGGCTACGAGCAGTACTTC; CDR3: CASRAQGGYEQYF
length: 16; V: TRBV4-1; D: -; size: -; J: TRBJ2-1; DNA: TGCGCCAGCAGCCAAGTGGTAGCGGTCTCCTACAATGAGCAGTTCTTC; CDR3: CASSQVVAVSYNEQFF
length: 14; V: TRBV11-2; D: -; size: -; J: TRBJ1-5; DNA: TGTGCCAGCAGCTTTGGGGCGGGAGGGCAGCCCCAGCATTTT; CDR3: CASSFGAGGQPQHF
length: 14; V: TRBV13; D: -; size: -; J: TRBJ2-7; DNA: TGTGCCAGCTCATTAGACAGGGCGGGGACCGAGCAGTACTTC; CDR3: CASSLDRAGTEQYF
length: 11; V: TRBV13; D: -; size: -; J: TRBJ2-2; DNA: TGTGCCAGCAGCTCACACGGGGAGCTGTTTTTT; CDR3: CASSSHGELFF
length: 12; V: TRBV19; D: -; size: -; J: TRBJ2-2; DNA: TGTGCCAGTACCATCGGGAGCGGGGAGCTGTTTTTT; CDR3: CASTIGSGELFF
length: 15; V: TRBV7-9; D: TRBD2; size: -; J: TRBJ2-1; DNA: TGTGCCAGCAGTTCCCCCGGGACTAGCGGAACCTTTCAGTTCTTC; CDR3: CASSSPGTSGTFQFF
length: 18; V: TRBV7-8; D: -; size: -; J: TRBJ2-2; DNA: TGTGCCAGCAGCTTAGTCGCCGCCGGGTGGGGCGCGGGCGGGGAGCTGTTTTTT; CDR3: CASSLVAAGWGAGGELFF
length: 16; V: TRBV7-3; D: TRBD2; size: -; J: TRBJ2-3; DNA: TGTGCCAGCAGCTTAAGTGCGGGAGGGCGGGGAGATACGCAGTATTTT; CDR3: CASSLSAGGRGDTQYF
length: 15; V: TRBV2; D: TRBD2; size: -; J: TRBJ2-1; DNA: TGTGCCAGCAGCGCCCAGGGACTAGAGGGCAATGAGCAGTTCTTC; CDR3: CASSAQGLEGNEQFF
length: 16; V: TRBV2; D: TRBD1; size: -; J: TRBJ1-2; DNA: TGTGCCAGCAGGGAAGACAGGGTAGAACTCGTCTATGGCTACACCTTC; CDR3: CASREDRVELVYGYTF
length: 11; V: TRBV2; D: -; size: -; J: TRBJ2-5; DNA: TGTGCCAGCAGTGAGGGGGAGACCCAGTACTTC; CDR3: CASSEGETQYF
length: 15; V: TRBV15; D: -; size: -; J: TRBJ1-2; DNA: TGTGCCACCAGCAGAGATTTAGAGGGTATGATCGGGTACACCTTC; CDR3: CATSRDLEGMIGYTF
length: 18; V: TRBV5-6; D: TRBD2; size: -; J: TRBJ2-1; DNA: TGTGCCAGCAGCTTGGAGCTCGGGAGGGCCCCCTCCTACAATGAGCAGTTCTTC; CDR3: CASSLELGRAPSYNEQFF
length: 19; V: TRBV7-3; D: TRBD1; size: -; J: TRBJ2-2; DNA: TGTGCCAGCAGCTATAGGCAGCAGGGGGCAGGGTTAAACACCGGGGAGCTGTTTTTT; CDR3: CASSYRQQGAGLNTGELFF
length: 15; V: TRBV7-3; D: TRBD2; size: -; J: TRBJ2-2; DNA: TGTGCCAGCAGCGGCCGGGGGAGGGATCCCGGGGAGCTGTTTTTT; CDR3: CASSGRGRDPGELFF
length: 15; V: TRBV6-1; D: -; size: -; J: TRBJ1-5; DNA: TGTGCCAGCAGTGAATGGCTCCACGGCAATCAGCCCCAGCATTTT; CDR3: CASSEWLHGNQPQHF
length: 14; V: TRBV28; D: TRBD1; size: -; J: TRBJ2-7; DNA: TGTGCCAGCAGTCTGACAGGGATATCGGGCGAGCAGTACTTC; CDR3: CASSLTGISGEQYF
length: 16; V: TRBV2; D: TRBD2; size: -; J: TRBJ2-1; DNA: TGTGCCAGCATTCCCCGACTAGCGGGAGGGGGCAATGAGCAGTTCTTC; CDR3: CASIPRLAGGGNEQFF
length: 16; V: TRBV4-1; D: TRBD1; size: -; J: TRBJ2-7; DNA: TGCGCCAGCAGCCCACCGGAACAGGGGCCCTCCTACGAGCAGTACTTC; CDR3: CASSPPEQGPSYEQYF
length: 14; V: TRBV27; D: -; size: -; J: TRBJ2-1; DNA: TGTGCCAGCAGTTTAAGCGGCCCCCGTAATGAGCAGTTCTTC; CDR3: CASSLSGPRNEQFF
length: 15; V: TRBV9; D: TRBD2; size: -; J: TRBJ2-5; DNA: TGTGCCAGCAGCGATAGACTAGCGGGAGCGGGGACCCAGTACTTC; CDR3: CASSDRLAGAGTQYF
length: 13; V: TRBV11-1; D: -; size: -; J: TRBJ2-7; DNA: TGTGCCAGCAGCTTGTGGGTGAGCTACGAGCAGTACTTC; CDR3: CASSLWVSYEQYF
length: 16; V: TRBV6-5; D: -; size: -; J: TRBJ1-2; DNA: TGTGCCAGCAGTTACTCTGGCAGGGCGAAGGGCTATGGCTACACCTTC; CDR3: CASSYSGRAKGYGYTF